These T cell receptor beta chains were read from a single sample in a study of beta chain features in type 1 diabetes. Clones were read by immunoSEQ multiplex PCR, and TCRdb kept only the in-frame ones, dropping some. The sample includes hundreds of thousands of clones, around an eighth seen only once; the top ten take around 0.022%. The sample consisted of naive CD4+ T cells from blood. The receptor source for this set is a man aged 18 to 30 with type 1 diabetes. CDR3s include the opening cysteine and the closing phenylalanine or tryptophan. Fields, in order: clone size, V gene, J gene, D gene, CDR3 DNA, CDR3 protein. The D gene is left open where the match is weak. Clone size appears in some rows only: once, few, many, or a class for an expanded clone.

>few|TRBV9|TRBJ2-7|NA
TGTGCCAGCAGCGATGGGACGAGACCCTACGAGCAGTACTTC
CASSDGTRPYEQYF
>NA|TRBV5-1|TRBJ2-3|TRBD1
TGCGCCAGCAGCCCCCGGGACAGGGGGGAAGATACGCAGTATTTT
CASSPRDRGEDTQYF
>few|TRBV7-6|TRBJ1-6|TRBD1
TGTGCCAGCAGCAAGGACAGGGAGAGGTCACCCCTCCACTTT
CASSKDRERSPLHF
>NA|TRBV28|TRBJ2-7|NA
TGTGCCAGCAGTTCGGACTGGGACGGACTCTACGAGCAGTACTTC
CASSSDWDGLYEQYF
>NA|TRBV2|TRBJ2-3|TRBD2
TGTGCCAGCAGCGGGACTAGCGGGAACACAGATACGCAGTATTTT
CASSGTSGNTDTQYF
>NA|TRBV6-1|TRBJ1-2|TRBD1
TGTGCCAGCACCCCCGGACAGGCGAACTATGGCTACACCTTC
CASTPGQANYGYTF
>few|TRBV4-1|TRBJ2-3|NA
TGCGCCAGCAGCCAACCGGTCAGGGAACCAGATACGCAGTATTTT
CASSQPVREPDTQYF
>few|TRBV5-1|TRBJ2-5|NA
TGCGCCAGCAGCTTGCTTCCGAGGGAGACCCAGTACTTC
CASSLLPRETQYF
>NA|TRBV11-3|TRBJ2-3|NA
TGTGCCAGCAGCTTAGTGGGTACGGGGCCGGATACGCAGTATTTT
CASSLVGTGPDTQYF
>few|TRBV27|TRBJ1-5|NA
TGTGCCAGCAGTTTGACGGGGGGGGGCAATCAGCCCCAGCATTTT
CASSLTGGGNQPQHF
>NA|TRBV5-1|TRBJ2-2|NA
TGCGCCAGCAGCTTTCCCGACACCGGGGAGCTGTTTTTT
CASSFPDTGELFF
>NA|TRBV7-2|TRBJ2-6|TRBD1
TGTGCCAGCAGCTCTCAGGGACAGAGAGTATCTGGGGCCAACGTCCTGACTTTC
CASSSQGQRVSGANVLTF
>few|TRBV19|TRBJ1-5|TRBD1
TGTGCCAGCAAAGGACAGGAGAATCAGCCCCAGCATTTT
CASKGQENQPQHF
>few|TRBV28|TRBJ1-5|NA
TGTGCCAGCAGTTGGGGTTTGGAGCCCCAGCATTTT
CASSWGLEPQHF
>NA|TRBV2|TRBJ2-1|TRBD2
TGTGCCGGAAGGAGCGGGGGGGCGTACAATGAGCAGTTCTTC
CAGRSGGAYNEQFF
>NA|TRBV11-2|TRBJ2-5|TRBD2
TGTGCCAGCAGCCCACTAGCGCTAGAGACCCAGTACTTC
CASSPLALETQYF
>NA|TRBV4-1|TRBJ1-5|TRBD1
TGCGCCAGCAGCCAAGAAGGCGGGACAGGGCAAAGACAGCCCCAGCATTTT
CASSQEGGTGQRQPQHF
>NA|TRBV5-1|TRBJ1-1|TRBD1
TGCGCCAGCAGCGGACAGGAAACCACTGAAGCTTTCTTT
CASSGQETTEAFF
>NA|TRBV18|TRBJ2-5|NA
TGTGCCAGCTCACCACCGTCACACCAAGAGACCCAGTACTTC
CASSPPSHQETQYF
>NA|TRBV7-9|TRBJ2-2|NA
TGTGCCAGCAGCTTAGAGGGACTCGTAAACACCGGGGAGCTGTTTTTT
CASSLEGLVNTGELFF
>NA|TRBV30|TRBJ2-7|TRBD2
TGTGCCTGGACCTCGTCCGAACGGACCACGGCTAGCGGATATTACGAGCAGTACTTC
CAWTSSERTTASGYYEQYF
>few|TRBV10-3|TRBJ1-2|TRBD1
TGTGCCATCAGTCGACAGGGGGAAGGCTATGGCTACACCTTC
CAISRQGEGYGYTF
>few|TRBV2|TRBJ2-1|NA
TGTGCCAGCAGTGGGGGTATCTACAATGAGCAGTTCTTC
CASSGGIYNEQFF
>NA|TRBV7-8|TRBJ2-5|NA
TGTGCCAGCAGCTTCATCGGGGTGGGCGTGGAGACCCAGTACTTC
CASSFIGVGVETQYF
>NA|TRBV5-1|TRBJ1-5|NA
TGCGCCAGCAGCTTGGATTCGGCTAGCAATCAGCCCCAGCATTTT
CASSLDSASNQPQHF
>few|TRBV5-1|TRBJ2-2|NA
TGCGCCAGCAGCTTGGAGGTCGGGGAGCTGTTTTTT
CASSLEVGELFF
>NA|TRBV19|TRBJ1-2|NA
TGTGCCAGTAGTATAGATGCAGCAAGAGGCCCCCCACATGGCTACACCTTC
CASSIDAARGPPHGYTF
>few|TRBV6-1|TRBJ2-5|TRBD2
TGTGCCAGCAGAATAGCGGGGCGAGAGACCCAGTACTTC
CASRIAGRETQYF
>NA|TRBV29-1|TRBJ1-5|TRBD1
TGCAGCGTTGAATTCCCCGGACGGACAGGGCCCCAGCATTTT
CSVEFPGRTGPQHF
>few|TRBV30|TRBJ1-5|NA
TGTGCCTGGAGAGTTTCTGGGCCCCAGCATTTT
CAWRVSGPQHF
>NA|TRBV6-1|TRBJ2-3|NA
TGTGCCAGCAGTGAAGCCGCGGCAGATACGCAGTATTTT
CASSEAAADTQYF
>NA|TRBV30|TRBJ2-7|TRBD1
TGTGCCTGGAGTCGACAGGGGTCCTACGTAAGGTACTTC
CAWSRQGSYVRYF
>NA|TRBV11-2|TRBJ2-3|NA
TGTGCCAGCAGCTTAAACAGGGTAGGGAGCACAGATACGCAGTATTTT
CASSLNRVGSTDTQYF
>NA|TRBV5-1|TRBJ2-2|TRBD1
TGCGCCAGCAGCTCGGGACAGGGGAACGGGGAGCTGTTTTTT
CASSSGQGNGELFF